Following are 4 T cell receptor beta chains from one sample sequenced in a study of blood T cell repertoires in COVID-19. The repertoire was sequenced with immunoSEQ multiplex PCR; TCRdb's copy has only in-frame clones and lacks some. The sample has 100,000 to 150,000 clones, approximately 90% seen once. Sequencing used peripheral blood. All receptors derive from a human donor in a cohort sampled during active COVID-19.

The chain has TRBV9 and TRBJ1-3, with 8 bases matching TRBD1. V lost 3 bases and J lost 1; bases outside the gene matches: 12. Germline CDR1 is SGDLS and CDR2 is YYNGEE. The CDR3 runs to 18 residues. In nucleotides, the CDR3 is TGTGCCAGCAGCGCCGGGACAGGCCTTTTGGGATCTGGAAACACCATATATTTT. It translates to CASSAGTGLLGSGNTIYF.

The rearrangement joins TRBV6-5 to TRBJ1-1; no reliable D call. V was clipped by 0 bases and J by 0 bases, with 8 bases between them. This CDR3 spans 15 amino acids. Per the germline V gene, CDR1 is MNHEY and CDR2 is SVGAGI. CDR3 amino acids: CASSYSQIMNTEAFF. The CDR3 region has the DNA TGTGCCAGCAGTTACTCGCAGATCATGAACACTGAAGCTTTCTTT.

The genes are TRBV13 and TRBJ1-2; D uncertain. V dropped 5 bases and J dropped 0 bases, with 7 bases sitting between them. Germline values: CDR1 PRHDT, CDR2 FYEKMQ (reference sequence). This CDR3 has 13 amino acids. CDR3 sequence (DNA): TGTGCCAGCAGCCCAGGCGCTAACTATGGCTACACCTTC. Its translation: CASSPGANYGYTF.

The chain is built from TRBV5-1 and TRBJ1-6; perhaps TRBD1 as D (6 bases). Trimming took 0 bases from V and 8 from J, leaving 15 bases between them. Germline V gene lookup returns CDR1 SGHRS and CDR2 YFSETQ. CDR3 length: 16 amino acids. DNA of the CDR3: TGCGCCAGCAGCTTGGGGGGGGGCGGAATACATTCACCCCTCCACTTT. Encoded protein: CASSLGGGGIHSPLHF.